This entry lists 6 T cell receptor beta chains sequenced from one sample in a study of CD8+ T cells in alopecia areata (dated by TCRdb to between 2018 and 2020). Library prep was done by the immunoSEQ multiplex PCR assay. To provide template for TCR sequencing, every sample had RNA extracted and reverse transcribed into cDNA. TCRdb holds this immuneACCESS table with in-frame rearrangements only. Some clones are missing; in checked studies, unresolved V genes explain under half, and the rest has no known cause. In this sample the table shows about 210,000 clones, 50% to 60% of which occur a single time. The ten largest account for around 1.5% of the sample. The sample's time point label, in plain terms: more than 3 weeks on oral tofacitinib. This specimen's treatment or condition label, per the study, means: oral pan-JAK inhibitor, 5-10 mg twice daily. The source was CD4+ T cells sorted from blood, collected at week 4, from a patient treated with tofacitinib. These TCRs come from a human donor with alopecia areata.

The chain is built from TRBV6-5 and TRBJ1-6, with TRBD1 matching over 8 bases. With 6 bases clipped from V and 7 bases from J, the junction kept 2 bases outside the gene matches. The germline CDR1 and CDR2 sequences are MNHEY and SVGAGI. This CDR3 region has 13 residues. The CDR3 protein is CASSRQGNSPLHF. Here the CDR3 DNA reads TGTGCCAGCAGCCGACAGGGGAATTCACCCCTCCACTTT.

The rearrangement uses TRBV11-2 and TRBJ2-1; 14 positions agree with TRBD2. CDR1 is SGHAT and CDR2 is FQNNGV in the germline V gene. This CDR3 spans 15 amino acids. V lost 5 bases and J lost 9; bases outside the gene matches: 6. The CDR3 here is CASSPTSGGAGEQFF. As DNA, the CDR3 is TGTGCCAGCAGCCCGACTAGCGGGGGGGCTGGTGAGCAGTTCTTC.

This clone was seen repeatedly, ten times or more. This chain connects TRBV18 to TRBJ2-6; TRBD1 matches at 7 bases. The length of the CDR3 is 15 residues. Germline assignment: CDR1 KGHSH and CDR2 LQKENI. V shed 2 bases, J shed 3 bases, and the junction held 1 base outside the gene matches. The CDR3 region has the DNA TGTGCCAGCTCACCAAGGGGGCTTGGGGCCAACGTCCTGACTTTC. It is translated as CASSPRGLGANVLTF.

The chain recombines TRBV20-1 with TRBJ1-1; D not certain. Germline V lookup: CDR1 DFQATT, CDR2 SNEGSKA (reference sequence). The length of the CDR3 is 11 residues. DNA for the CDR3: TGCATCCCTTGGGGGAACACTGAAGCTTTCTTT. This sequence encodes CIPWGNTEAFF.

This clone was counted many times. This chain connects TRBV29-1 to TRBJ1-2, with D tentatively TRBD1 (5 bases). Trimming pared 4 bases from V and 8 bases from J, leaving 11 bases between. CDR3 size: 11 residues. Germline CDR1 reads SQVTM; CDR2 reads ANQGSEA. CDR3 amino acids: CSVGDGLGYTF. The CDR3 DNA sequence: TGCAGCGTTGGGGACGGTCTAGGCTACACCTTC.

This clone was recorded a few times. This chain uses TRBV29-1 with TRBJ2-7; the D call may be TRBD1 or TRBD2 (5 bases each). V was cut by 5 bases and J by 2 bases, with 13 bases left in between. The CDR3 contains 13 residues. The germline gives CDR1 SQVTM, CDR2 ANQGSEA. The CDR3 bases are TGCAGCGTTTCCGGGACGGTAACCTACGAGCAGTACTTC. It translates to CSVSGTVTYEQYF.